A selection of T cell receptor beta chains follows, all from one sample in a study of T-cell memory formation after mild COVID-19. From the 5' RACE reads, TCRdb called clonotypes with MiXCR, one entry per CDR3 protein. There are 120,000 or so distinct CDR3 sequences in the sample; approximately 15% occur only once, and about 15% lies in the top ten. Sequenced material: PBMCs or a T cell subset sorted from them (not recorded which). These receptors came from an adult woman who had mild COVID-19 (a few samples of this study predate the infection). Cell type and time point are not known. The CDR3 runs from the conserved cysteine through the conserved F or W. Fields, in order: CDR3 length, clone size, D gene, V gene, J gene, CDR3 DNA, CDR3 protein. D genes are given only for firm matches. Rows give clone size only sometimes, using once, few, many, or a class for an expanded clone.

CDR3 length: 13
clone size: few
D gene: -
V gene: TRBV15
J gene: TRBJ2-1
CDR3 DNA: TGTGCCACCAGCACCGGGCGGCTCAATGAGCAGTTCTTC
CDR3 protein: CATSTGRLNEQFF

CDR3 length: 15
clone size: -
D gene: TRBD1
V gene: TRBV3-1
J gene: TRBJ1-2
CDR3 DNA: TGTGCCAGCAGCTCGCCGGGACAGGGAGGCTATGGCTACACCTTC
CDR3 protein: CASSSPGQGGYGYTF

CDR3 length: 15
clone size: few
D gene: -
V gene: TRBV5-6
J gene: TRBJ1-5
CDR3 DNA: TGTGCCAGCAGCCTAATGGACGGGGTAGGGCAGCCCCAGCATTTT
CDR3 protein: CASSLMDGVGQPQHF

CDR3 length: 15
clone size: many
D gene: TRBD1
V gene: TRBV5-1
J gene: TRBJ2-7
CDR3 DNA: TGCGCCAGCAGAGAGACAGGGGTTCCAGACTACGAGCAGTACTTC
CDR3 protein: CASRETGVPDYEQYF

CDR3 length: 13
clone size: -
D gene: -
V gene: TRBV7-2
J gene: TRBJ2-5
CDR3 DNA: TGTGCCAGCAGCAGGGGAGGCACAGAGACCCAGTACTTC
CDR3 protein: CASSRGGTETQYF

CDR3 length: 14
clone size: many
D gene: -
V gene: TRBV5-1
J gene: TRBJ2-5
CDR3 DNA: TGCGCCAGCAGCTACGGGGCCCTACAAGAGACCCAGTACTTC
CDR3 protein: CASSYGALQETQYF

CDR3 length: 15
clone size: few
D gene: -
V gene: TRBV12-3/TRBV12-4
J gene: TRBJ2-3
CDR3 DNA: TGTGCCAGCAGTTTCACAGGGATGAGCACAGATACGCAGTATTTT
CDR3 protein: CASSFTGMSTDTQYF

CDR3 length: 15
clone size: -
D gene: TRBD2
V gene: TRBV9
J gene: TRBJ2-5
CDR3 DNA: TGTGCCAGCAGCTCCACTAGCGGCAGGCAAGAGACCCAGTACTTC
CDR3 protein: CASSSTSGRQETQYF

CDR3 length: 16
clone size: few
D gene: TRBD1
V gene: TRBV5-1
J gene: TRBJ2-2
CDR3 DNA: TGCGCCAGCAGCTTGGCCCCAGGGGGCAACACCGGGGAGCTGTTTTTT
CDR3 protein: CASSLAPGGNTGELFF

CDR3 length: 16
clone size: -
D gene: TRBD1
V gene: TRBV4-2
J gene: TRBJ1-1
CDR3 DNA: TGTGCCAGCAGCCAACGTAGGACAGGGGTGAACACTGAAGCTTTCTTT
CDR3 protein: CASSQRRTGVNTEAFF

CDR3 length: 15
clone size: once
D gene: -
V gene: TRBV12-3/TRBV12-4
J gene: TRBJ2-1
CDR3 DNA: TGTGCCAGCAGCCTGGGTAGGGTAGGGAACAATGAGCAGTTCTTC
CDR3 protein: CASSLGRVGNNEQFF

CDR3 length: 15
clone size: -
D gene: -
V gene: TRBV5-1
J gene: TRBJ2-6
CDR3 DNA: TGCGCCAGCAGCTTTACAAGCTCTGGGGCCAACGTCCTGACTTTC
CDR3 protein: CASSFTSSGANVLTF

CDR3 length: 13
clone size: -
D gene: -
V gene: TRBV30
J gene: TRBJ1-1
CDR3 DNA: TGTGCCTGGAGTGTACGAGTGAACACTGAAGCTTTCTTT
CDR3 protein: CAWSVRVNTEAFF

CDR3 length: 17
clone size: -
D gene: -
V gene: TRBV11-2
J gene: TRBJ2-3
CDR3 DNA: TGTGCCAGCAGCTCCCCCCCTCTAGCAAGAAGCACAGATACGCAGTATTTT
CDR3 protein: CASSSPPLARSTDTQYF

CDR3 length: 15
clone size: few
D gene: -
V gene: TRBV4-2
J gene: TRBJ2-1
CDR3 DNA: TGTGCCAGCAGCCCCAGTGACGGAGTCTACAATGAGCAGTTCTTC
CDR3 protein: CASSPSDGVYNEQFF

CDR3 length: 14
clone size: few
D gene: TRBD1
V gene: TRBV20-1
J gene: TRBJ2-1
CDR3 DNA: TGCAGTGCCTCGGGACAGGGGGCCCACAATGAGCAGTTCTTC
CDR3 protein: CSASGQGAHNEQFF

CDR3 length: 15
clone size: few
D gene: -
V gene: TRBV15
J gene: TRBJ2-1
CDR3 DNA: TGTGCCACGGGGTCGGCTAGTCGTTGGAACAATGAGCAGTTCTTC
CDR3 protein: CATGSASRWNNEQFF

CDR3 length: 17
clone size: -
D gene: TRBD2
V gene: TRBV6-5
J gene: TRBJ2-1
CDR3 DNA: TGTGCCAGCAGTACCCTCGCCAGCGGGAGTGCGGTTAATGAGCAGTTCTTC
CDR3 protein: CASSTLASGSAVNEQFF

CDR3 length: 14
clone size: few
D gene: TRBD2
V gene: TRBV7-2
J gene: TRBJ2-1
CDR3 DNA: TGTGCCAGCGGCTTAGCGGGCAACCGCAATGAGCAGTTCTTC
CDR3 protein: CASGLAGNRNEQFF

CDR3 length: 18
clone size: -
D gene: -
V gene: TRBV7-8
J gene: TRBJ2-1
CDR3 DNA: TGTGCCAGCAGCTTAGTGTTTTCCGGGACCCGCATTAACAATGAGCAGTTCTTC
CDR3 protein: CASSLVFSGTRINNEQFF

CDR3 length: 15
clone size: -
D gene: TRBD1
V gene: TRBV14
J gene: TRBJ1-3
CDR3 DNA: TGTGCCAGCAGCCCTATTGGGACAGGAGGAAACACCATATATTTT
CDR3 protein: CASSPIGTGGNTIYF

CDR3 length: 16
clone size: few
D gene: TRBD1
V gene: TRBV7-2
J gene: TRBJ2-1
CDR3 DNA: TGTGCCAGCAGCCCGGGCCTCCGGGACAGCTACAATGAGCAGTTCTTC
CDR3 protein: CASSPGLRDSYNEQFF

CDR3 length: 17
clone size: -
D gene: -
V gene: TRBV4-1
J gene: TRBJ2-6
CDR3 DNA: TGCGCCAGCAGCCAAGTCAGGGGCCTCTCTGGGGCCAACGTCCTGACTTTC
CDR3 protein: CASSQVRGLSGANVLTF

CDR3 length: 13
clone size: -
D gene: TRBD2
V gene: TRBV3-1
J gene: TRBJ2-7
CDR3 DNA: TGTGCCAGCAGCCACGGACTAGCAGGAGAGCAGTACTTC
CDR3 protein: CASSHGLAGEQYF

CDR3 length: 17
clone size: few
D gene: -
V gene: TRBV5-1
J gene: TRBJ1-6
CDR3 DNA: TGCGCCAGCAGCTTGGCAGTACCAGGGATTACGCATTCACCCCTCCACTTT
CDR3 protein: CASSLAVPGITHSPLHF

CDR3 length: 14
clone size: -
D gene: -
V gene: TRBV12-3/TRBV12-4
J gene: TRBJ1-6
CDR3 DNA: TGTGCCAGCAGTTTCATCTCCCTGAATTCACCCCTCCACTTT
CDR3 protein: CASSFISLNSPLHF

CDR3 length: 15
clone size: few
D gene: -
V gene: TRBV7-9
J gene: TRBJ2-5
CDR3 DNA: TGTGCCAGCAGCCTCTCGAGGGGACGGCAAGAGACCCAGTACTTC
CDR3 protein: CASSLSRGRQETQYF

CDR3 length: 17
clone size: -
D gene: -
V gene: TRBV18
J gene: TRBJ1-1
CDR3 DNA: TGTGCCAGCTCACCACTTCGTTTAGGGCAGGGGAACACTGAAGCTTTCTTT
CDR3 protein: CASSPLRLGQGNTEAFF

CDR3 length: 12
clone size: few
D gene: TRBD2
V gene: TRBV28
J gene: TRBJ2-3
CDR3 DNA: TGTGCCACTTCCTGGGGGGAGGGTACGCAGTATTTT
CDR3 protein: CATSWGEGTQYF

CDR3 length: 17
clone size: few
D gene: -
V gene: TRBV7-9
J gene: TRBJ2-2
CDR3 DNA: TGTGCCAGCCACTTCGGGACACCTGAAAAAAACACCGGGGAGCTGTTTTTT
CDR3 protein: CASHFGTPEKNTGELFF

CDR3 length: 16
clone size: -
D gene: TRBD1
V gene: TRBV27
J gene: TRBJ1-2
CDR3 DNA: TGTGCCAGCACCCACAGGGGGCGCGGTTCTCTCTATGGCTACACCTTC
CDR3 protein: CASTHRGRGSLYGYTF

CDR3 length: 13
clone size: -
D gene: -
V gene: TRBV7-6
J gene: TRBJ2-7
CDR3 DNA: TGTGCCAGCAGCTTAGGCGCAGGGTACGAGCAGTACTTC
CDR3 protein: CASSLGAGYEQYF